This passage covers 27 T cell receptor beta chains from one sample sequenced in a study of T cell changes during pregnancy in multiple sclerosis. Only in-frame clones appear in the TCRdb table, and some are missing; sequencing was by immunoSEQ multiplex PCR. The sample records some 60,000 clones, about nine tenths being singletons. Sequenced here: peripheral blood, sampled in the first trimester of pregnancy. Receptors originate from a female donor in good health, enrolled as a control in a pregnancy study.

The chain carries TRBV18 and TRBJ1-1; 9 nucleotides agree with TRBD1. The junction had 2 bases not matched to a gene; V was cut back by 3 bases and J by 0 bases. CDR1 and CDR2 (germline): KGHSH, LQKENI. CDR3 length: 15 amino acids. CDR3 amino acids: CASSPRTGVNTEAFF. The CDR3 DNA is TGTGCCAGCTCACCGAGGACAGGGGTGAACACTGAAGCTTTCTTT.

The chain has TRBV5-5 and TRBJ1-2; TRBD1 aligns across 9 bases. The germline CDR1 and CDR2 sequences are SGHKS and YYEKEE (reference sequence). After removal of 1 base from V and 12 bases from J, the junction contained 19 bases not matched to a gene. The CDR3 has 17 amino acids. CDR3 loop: CASSLLQQGARKGVDTF. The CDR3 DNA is TGTGCCAGCAGCTTGCTTCAACAGGGGGCGCGAAAGGGAGTGGACACCTTC.

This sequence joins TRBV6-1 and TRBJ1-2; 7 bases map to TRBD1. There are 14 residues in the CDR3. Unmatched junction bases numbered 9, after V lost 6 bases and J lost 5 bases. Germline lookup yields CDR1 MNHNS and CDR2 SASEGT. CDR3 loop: CASRTTSGGYGYTF. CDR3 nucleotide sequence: TGTGCCAGCAGAACTACTTCAGGGGGTTATGGCTACACCTTC.

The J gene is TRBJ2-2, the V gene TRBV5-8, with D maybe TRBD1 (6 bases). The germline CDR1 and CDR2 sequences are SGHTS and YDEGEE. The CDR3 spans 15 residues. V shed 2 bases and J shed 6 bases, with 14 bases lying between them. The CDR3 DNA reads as TGTGCCAGCAGCTTAGGGGGACAAGGCGCCGGGGAGCTGTTTTTT. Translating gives CASSLGGQGAGELFF.

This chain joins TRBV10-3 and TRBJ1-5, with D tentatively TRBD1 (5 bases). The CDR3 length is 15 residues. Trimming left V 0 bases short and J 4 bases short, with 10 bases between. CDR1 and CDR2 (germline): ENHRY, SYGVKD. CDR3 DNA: TGTGCCATCAGTGAGTCGGTGGACACGAATCAGCCCCAGCATTTT. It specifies CAISESVDTNQPQHF.

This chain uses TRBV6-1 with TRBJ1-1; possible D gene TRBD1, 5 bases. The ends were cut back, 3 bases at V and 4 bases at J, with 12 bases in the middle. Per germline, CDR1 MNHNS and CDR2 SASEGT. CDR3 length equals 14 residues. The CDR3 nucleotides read TGTGCCAGCAGTGACAGGGATAAGGGCACTGAAGCTTTCTTT. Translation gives CASSDRDKGTEAFF.

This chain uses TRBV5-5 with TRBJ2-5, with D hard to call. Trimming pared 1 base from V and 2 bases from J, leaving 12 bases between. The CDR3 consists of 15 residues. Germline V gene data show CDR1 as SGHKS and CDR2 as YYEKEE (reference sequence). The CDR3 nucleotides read TGTGCCAGCAGCTTGATTCCCAGACTTCAAGAGACCCAGTACTTC. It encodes CASSLIPRLQETQYF.

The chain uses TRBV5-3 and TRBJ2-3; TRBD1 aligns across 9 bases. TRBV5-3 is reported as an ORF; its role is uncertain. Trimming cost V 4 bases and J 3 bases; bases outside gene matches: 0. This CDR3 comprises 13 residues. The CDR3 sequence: CARSGQGTDTQYF. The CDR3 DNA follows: TGTGCCAGAAGCGGACAGGGGACAGATACGCAGTATTTT.

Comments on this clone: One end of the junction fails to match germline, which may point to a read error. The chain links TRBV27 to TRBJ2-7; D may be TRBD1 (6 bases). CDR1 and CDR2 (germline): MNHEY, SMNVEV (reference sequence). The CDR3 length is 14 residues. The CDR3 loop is CASSLYRDTYGQYF. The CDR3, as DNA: TGTGCCAGCAGTTTGTACCGGGACACCTACGGGCAGTACTTC.

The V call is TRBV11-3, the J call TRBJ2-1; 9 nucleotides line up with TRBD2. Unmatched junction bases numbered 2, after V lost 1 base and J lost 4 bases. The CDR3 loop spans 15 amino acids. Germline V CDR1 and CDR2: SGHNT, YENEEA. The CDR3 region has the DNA TGTGCCAGCAGCTTAGTAGCGGGAGTTTACAATGAGCAGTTCTTC. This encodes CASSLVAGVYNEQFF.

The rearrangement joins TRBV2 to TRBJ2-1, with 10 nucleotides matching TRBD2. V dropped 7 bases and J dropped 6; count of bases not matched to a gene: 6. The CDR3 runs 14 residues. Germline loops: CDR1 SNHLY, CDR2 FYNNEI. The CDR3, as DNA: TGTGCCAGCACCCCACTAGCGGGGACCAATGAGCAGTTCTTC. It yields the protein CASTPLAGTNEQFF.

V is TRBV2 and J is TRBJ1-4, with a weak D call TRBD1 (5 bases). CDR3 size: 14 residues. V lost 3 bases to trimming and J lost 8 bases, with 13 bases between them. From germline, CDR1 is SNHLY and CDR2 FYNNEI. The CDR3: CASSEAGRGEKLFF. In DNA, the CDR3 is TGTGCCAGCAGTGAGGCAGGGCGTGGGGAAAAACTGTTTTTT.

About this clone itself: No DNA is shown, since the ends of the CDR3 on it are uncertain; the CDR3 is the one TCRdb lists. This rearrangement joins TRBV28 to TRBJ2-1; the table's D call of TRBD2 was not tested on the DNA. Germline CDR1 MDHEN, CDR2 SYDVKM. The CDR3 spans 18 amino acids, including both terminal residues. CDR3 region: CASSSSGLPGIGYNEQFF.

This CDR3 is CASSYGRGPVNTEAFF. The CDR3 DNA is TGTGCCAGCAGTTACGGGAGGGGTCCGGTGAACACTGAAGCTTTCTTT. The rearrangement uses TRBV6-5 and TRBJ1-1, with a tentative D call TRBD1 (5 bases). With 2 bases removed from V and 0 bases from J, the gap between germline ends came to 13 bases. There are 16 residues in the CDR3. CDR1 is MNHEY, CDR2 SVGAGI, per germline.

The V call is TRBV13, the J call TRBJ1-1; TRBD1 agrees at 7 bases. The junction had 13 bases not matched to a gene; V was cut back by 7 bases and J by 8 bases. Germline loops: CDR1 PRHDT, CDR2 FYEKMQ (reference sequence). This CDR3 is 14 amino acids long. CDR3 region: CASNTGDSLREAFF. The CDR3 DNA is TGTGCCAGCAACACAGGGGACTCATTGCGGGAAGCTTTCTTT.

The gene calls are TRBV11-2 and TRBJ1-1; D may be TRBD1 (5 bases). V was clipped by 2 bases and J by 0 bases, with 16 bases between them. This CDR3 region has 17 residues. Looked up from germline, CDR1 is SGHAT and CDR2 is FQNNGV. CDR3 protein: CASSLLGWGGLNTEAFF. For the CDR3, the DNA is TGTGCCAGCAGCTTACTGGGGTGGGGGGGATTGAACACTGAAGCTTTCTTT. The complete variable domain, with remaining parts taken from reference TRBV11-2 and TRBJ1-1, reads EAGVAQSPRYKIIEKRQSVAFWCNPISGHATLYWYQQILGQGPKLLIQFQNNGVVDDSQLPKDRFSAERLKGVDSTLKIQPAKLEDSAVYLCASSLLGWGGLNTEAFFGQGTRLTVV.

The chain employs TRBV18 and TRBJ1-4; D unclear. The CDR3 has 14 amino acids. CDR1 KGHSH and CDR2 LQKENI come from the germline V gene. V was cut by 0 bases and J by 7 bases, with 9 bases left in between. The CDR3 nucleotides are TGTGCCAGCTCACCACCGGGTGGCGGTGAAAAACTGTTTTTT. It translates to CASSPPGGGEKLFF.

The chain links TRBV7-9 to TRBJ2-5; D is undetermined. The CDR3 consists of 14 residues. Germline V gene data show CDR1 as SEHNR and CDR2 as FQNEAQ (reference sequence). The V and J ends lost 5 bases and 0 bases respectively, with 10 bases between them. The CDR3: CASSPLEYQETQYF. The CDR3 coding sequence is TGTGCCAGCAGCCCCCTCGAGTACCAAGAGACCCAGTACTTC.

The CDR3: CASSFTHGYEQYF. As DNA, the CDR3 is TGTGCCAGCAGTTTCACCCACGGCTACGAGCAGTACTTC. The chain joins TRBV6-5 to TRBJ2-7; D remains unclear. V was clipped by 4 bases and J by 3 bases, with 10 bases between them. The CDR3 consists of 13 residues. Germline V gives CDR1 MNHEY, CDR2 SVGAGI.

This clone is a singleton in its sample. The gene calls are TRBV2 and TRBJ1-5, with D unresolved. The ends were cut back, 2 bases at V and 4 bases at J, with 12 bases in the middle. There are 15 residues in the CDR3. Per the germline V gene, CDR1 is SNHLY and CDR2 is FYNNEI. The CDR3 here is CASSESGVGNQPQHF. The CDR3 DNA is TGTGCCAGCAGTGAAAGCGGCGTCGGAAATCAGCCCCAGCATTTT.

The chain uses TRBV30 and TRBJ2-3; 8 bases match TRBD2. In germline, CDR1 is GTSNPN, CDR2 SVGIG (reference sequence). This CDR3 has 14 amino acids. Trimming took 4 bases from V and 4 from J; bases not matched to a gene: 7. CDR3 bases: TGTGCCTGGAAGGTGCGGGGGGCCCCAGATACGCAGTATTTT. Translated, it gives CAWKVRGAPDTQYF.

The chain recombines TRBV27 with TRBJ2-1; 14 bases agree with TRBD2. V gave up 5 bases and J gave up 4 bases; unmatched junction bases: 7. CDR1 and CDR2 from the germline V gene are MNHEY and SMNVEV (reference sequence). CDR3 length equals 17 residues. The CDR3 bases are TGTGCCAGCAGTCCTAGGACTAGCGGGAGGTTATACAATGAGCAGTTCTTC. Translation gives CASSPRTSGRLYNEQFF.

The CDR3 coding sequence is TGTGCCAGCAGCTCCCTAGCGGCTAGCACAGATACGCAGTATTTT. Its translation is CASSSLAASTDTQYF. The rearrangement uses TRBV7-8 and TRBJ2-3, with 7 bases identical to TRBD2. J gave up 0 bases and V 4 bases, and 4 bases lay outside the gene matches. CDR3 length: 15 residues. The germline V gene encodes CDR1 SGHVS and CDR2 FQNEAQ.

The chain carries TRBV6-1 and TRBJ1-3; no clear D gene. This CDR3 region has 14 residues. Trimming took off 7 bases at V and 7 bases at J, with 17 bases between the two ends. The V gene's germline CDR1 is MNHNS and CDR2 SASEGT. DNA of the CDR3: TGTGCCAGCATTGCCGACGCCGCGGGGAACACCATATATTTT. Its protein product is CASIADAAGNTIYF.

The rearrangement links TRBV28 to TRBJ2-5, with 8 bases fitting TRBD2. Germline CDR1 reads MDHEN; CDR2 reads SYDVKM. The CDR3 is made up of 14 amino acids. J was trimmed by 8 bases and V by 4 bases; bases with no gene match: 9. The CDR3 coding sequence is TGTGCCAGCAGTTCCAGCGGGAGCCCAGTCACCCAGTACTTC. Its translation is CASSSSGSPVTQYF.

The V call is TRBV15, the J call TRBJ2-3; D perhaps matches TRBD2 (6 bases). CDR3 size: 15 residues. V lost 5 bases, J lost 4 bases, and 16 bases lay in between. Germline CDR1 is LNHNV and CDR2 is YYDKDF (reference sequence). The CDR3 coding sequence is TGTGCCACCAGCCGCCGGGACTCCGGGGCAGATACGCAGTATTTT. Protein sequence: CATSRRDSGADTQYF.

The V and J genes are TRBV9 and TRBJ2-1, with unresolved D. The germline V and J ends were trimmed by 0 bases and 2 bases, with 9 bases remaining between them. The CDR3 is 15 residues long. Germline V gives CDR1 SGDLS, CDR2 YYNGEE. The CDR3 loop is CASSVDSSPYNEQFF. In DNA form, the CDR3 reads TGTGCCAGCAGCGTAGACTCCTCGCCCTACAATGAGCAGTTCTTC.